This TCR beta chain was identified during a study of blood T cells in healthy people across ages. A sample-barcoded 5' primer and a J-beta primer mix were used in a second PCR of roughly 7 to 12 cycles. Via MiXCR, TCRdb re-called the 5' RACE reads, giving one row per CDR3 protein. The sample lists hundreds of thousands of distinct CDR3 sequences; about 55% were seen once. Trimming removed 3 bases at V and 8 bases at J, with 5 bases between. CDR3 size: 11 residues. The V gene's germline CDR1 is PRHDT and CDR2 FYEKMQ (reference sequence). Each sample provided at least 6 micrograms of extracted total RNA.

The source material was blood. This receptor was identified in a man older than 75 in good health. The V and J genes are TRBV13 and TRBJ2-1; no firm D call. CDR3 sequence reads: CASSLAHEQFF. Here the CDR3 DNA reads TGTGCCAGCAGCTTGGCCCATGAGCAGTTCTTC.